This TCR beta chain was sequenced during a study of tumor and adjacent non-tumor tissue in lung cancer. Study overall: The cohort had 12 adenocarcinoma, a couple of squamous cell and 1 small cell patients.

As regards this clonotype: The target antigen is unknown. In this CDR3 the conserved last residue, phenylalanine or tryptophan, is missing, so a read error is likely.

TCRbeta libraries were built with three rounds of nested PCR, modified from ARM-PCR. TCRdb used MiXCR to reprocess the multiplex PCR reads, holding one entry per CDR3 protein. The sample contains 75,000 to 90,000 distinct CDR3 sequences, about 77% of which appear only once. Study observations and caveats: Significantly higher TCR diversity was found in tumor than normal lung.

No cell sorting was done before RNA was extracted from the tissue. More than 3 cm separated this lung sample from the edge of the tumor. This CDR3 contains 24 residues. The J segment lost 0 bases and the V segment lost 4 bases, leaving 32 bases of the junction unmatched. CDR1 and CDR2 (germline): SGHRS, YFSETQ. This TCR came from a woman aged 45 to 65 with non-small cell lung cancer. The chain combines TRBV5-1 with TRBJ1-1, with 8 bases fitting TRBD1. Sequencing was carried out using distant non-tumor lung tissue. DNA of the CDR3: TGCGCCAGCAGCCCGACCGGATGGTGTGACAGGGGTCTCCGGAAGGTGGGTTTGAACACTGAAGCTTTCCTT. This sequence encodes CASSPTGWCDRGLRKVGLNTEAFL.